Sequencing of this TCR beta chain was carried out in a study of T cell changes during pregnancy in multiple sclerosis. Using immunoSEQ multiplex PCR, the repertoire was profiled, and TCRdb retains in-frame clones only, with some absent. The top ten clones hold 2% to 3% of a sample with about 80,000 clones, roughly 94% of them seen once. The CDR3 spans 17 residues. Germline V gene sequence: CDR1 SGHNT, CDR2 YYREEE (reference sequence). The junction had 4 bases not matched to a gene; V was cut back by 1 base and J by 1 base. The V call is TRBV5-4, the J call TRBJ2-2; TRBD2 matches 10 bases. The receptor's source is a female donor with multiple sclerosis, enrolled in a pregnancy study. The sample consisted of peripheral blood, taken before pregnancy. This CDR3 reads CASSLLLAGLNTGELFF. CDR3 nucleotides: TGTGCCAGCAGCTTGTTACTAGCGGGACTGAACACCGGGGAGCTGTTTTTT.